This T cell receptor (beta chain) came from a study of PD-1 blockade in classical Hodgkin lymphoma. Germline values: CDR1 LGHNA, CDR2 YSLEER. V trimming: 0 bases; J trimming: 6 bases; junction bases outside the gene matches: 7. CDR3 length: 15 amino acids. Every patient had relapsed following autologous stem cell transplantation, and cohorts differed in brentuximab vedotin exposure. Only in-frame clones appear in the TCRdb table, and some are missing; sequencing was by immunoSEQ multiplex PCR. The table shows tens of thousands of clones, with roughly 80% occurring only once. The V call is TRBV4-3, the J call TRBJ1-2; 7 bases map to TRBD1. This TCR came from a human donor with classical Hodgkin lymphoma. Source: peripheral blood mononuclear cells (PBMCs), taken before the second cycle of nivolumab. The CDR3 nucleotides read TGCGCCAGCAGCCAAGATGAGGGGGCTACGGATGGCTACACCTTC. This encodes CASSQDEGATDGYTF.